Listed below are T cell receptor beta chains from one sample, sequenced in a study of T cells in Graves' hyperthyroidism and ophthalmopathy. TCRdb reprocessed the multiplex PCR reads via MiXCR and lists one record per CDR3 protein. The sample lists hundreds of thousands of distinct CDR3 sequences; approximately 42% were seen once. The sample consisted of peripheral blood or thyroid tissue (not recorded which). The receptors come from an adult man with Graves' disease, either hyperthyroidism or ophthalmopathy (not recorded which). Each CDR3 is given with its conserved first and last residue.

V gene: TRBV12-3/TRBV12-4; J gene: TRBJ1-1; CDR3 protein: CASSDFNSNTEAFF
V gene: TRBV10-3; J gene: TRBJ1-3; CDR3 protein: CVISEGGTSGNTIYF
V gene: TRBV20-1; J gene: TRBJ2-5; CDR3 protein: CSASYSTDQETQYF
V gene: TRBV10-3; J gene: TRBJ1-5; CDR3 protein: CAISESWVDSNQPQHF
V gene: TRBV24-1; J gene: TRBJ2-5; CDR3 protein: CATSLAGQPQETQYF
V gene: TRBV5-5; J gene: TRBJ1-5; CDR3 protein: CASSPRQNSNQPQHF
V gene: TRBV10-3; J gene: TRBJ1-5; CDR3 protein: CAISDGTSGQPQHF
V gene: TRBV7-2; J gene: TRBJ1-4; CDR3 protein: CASSFGGPGRNEKLFF
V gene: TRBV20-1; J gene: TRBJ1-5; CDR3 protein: CSARDSGSNQPQHF
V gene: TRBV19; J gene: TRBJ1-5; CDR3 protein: CASSRDRRSDSNQPQHF
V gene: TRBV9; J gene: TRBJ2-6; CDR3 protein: CASSEGFGSSGANVLTF
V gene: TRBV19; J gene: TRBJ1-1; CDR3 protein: CASSPMDRPYPEAFF
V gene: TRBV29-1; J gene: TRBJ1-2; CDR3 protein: CSDDRQEGYGYTF
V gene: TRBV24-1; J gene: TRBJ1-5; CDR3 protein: CATSDPLRGNQPQHF